This T cell receptor beta chain was obtained from a study of blood T cell repertoires in COVID-19 (TCRdb year 2020). For the wider study: Collaborator samples came from the United States, Italy and Spain and covered acute and convalescent phases of COVID-19. The repertoires were released in a freely available public database meant as a resource for research on the immune response to SARS-CoV-2. The prospective study material was composed of cDNA or gDNA derived from T cells, B-cell-depleted T cells, or PBMCs. Nearly every sample came with metadata listing a de-identified subject ID, COVID-19 status, age in years and sex. Where available, HLA class I and class II types were obtained from metadata supplied by the sample provider rather than from assay-based typing. Samples came from the ongoing ImmuneRACE study (first 160 participants) plus 1,254 subjects from 6 global collaborators. Deeply sampled blood TCRbeta repertoires from subjects exposed to, actively infected with, or recovered from COVID-19 were included in the dataset. Overall study results and their limits: How much clinical and demographic metadata was included differed by source and by participant, and the metadata was provided uncurated.

In the prospective study, participants were roughly 18 to 95 years old, resided in approximately 22 geographic areas of the United States, and were enrolled through a virtual design. In the prospective study, participants were assigned to cohorts based on the clinical history participants reported in a screening survey and a study questionnaire. Exposed participants were defined as having been in contact with someone with a PCR-confirmed or clinician-diagnosed COVID-19 case within 2 weeks of study entry. In the prospective study, whole blood, serum and a nasopharyngeal or oropharyngeal swab were collected from each participant by mobile phlebotomists. Participants in the prospective study had the option to provide additional blood draws and questionnaires over an approximately 2-month period. Prospective study blood samples were shipped either frozen or at room temperature before DNA extraction.

TCRbeta CDR3 regions were amplified from genomic DNA using the immunoSEQ Assay, a bias-controlled multiplex PCR. As for the original processing: The number of nucleated cells in each sample was estimated by amplification of reference gene primers within the assay. Sequence reads were collapsed and filtered to measure the absolute abundance of every unique TCRbeta CDR3 rearrangement. For each sample, productive Simpson clonality was calculated as the square root of Simpson's diversity index across productive rearrangements. Entries here come from immuneACCESS through TCRdb and include only in-frame sequences with V and J called. Some clones fail to appear in such tables; in the studies checked, an unresolved V gene covers under half of the shortfall, and the cause of the remainder is unknown. That table is the source of V, J and clone size, and D and trimming were worked out from the DNA. This sample is represented by around 250,000 clones; around 84% of them were singletons. The ten largest account for 5% of the sample.

About this clone: Its antigen remains undetermined. Base quality data are lacking; no much larger clone is found one base away.

Sequenced sample: PBMCs or T cells enriched from blood (not recorded which). This TCR derives from a man between 40 and 49 years old who had been exposed to COVID-19.

The CDR3: CASSRLAGVYEQYF. In nucleotide form, the sequence is TGTGCCAGCAGTAGACTAGCGGGAGTGTACGAGCAGTACTTC. The sequence links TRBV27 to TRBJ2-7; TRBD2 agrees with 12 junctional bases. The CDR3 spans 14 residues, from the cysteine through the phenylalanine. Kept here is only the CDR3 DNA, which spans 42 bases and is read in frame from base 1. CDR1 and CDR2 were assigned from the germline V gene (reference sequence) as MNHEY and SMNVEV. V is pruned by 5 bases and J by 4 bases, leaving 3 bases of the junction without a gene match.